This T cell receptor (beta chain) was profiled in a study of graft-versus-host responses after intestinal transplantation. About the research overall: The recipients all started with anti-thymocyte globulin induction and then took tacrolimus and steroids for around three years.

This clone was seen only a few times. Its cognate antigen is unknown. Assay used: immunoSEQ multiplex PCR; TCRdb lists only in-frame clones, some missing. The sample consists of 65,000 to 90,000 clones, less than 95% of them appearing once. Germline V lookup: CDR1 MNHEY, CDR2 SMNVEV (reference sequence). Trimming shortened V by 7 bases and J by 3 bases, and 12 bases separated the two germline ends. This CDR3 has 13 amino acids. The study, taken as a whole, reports: Analysis identified GvH clones in recipient marrow, with some appearing first in ileum or blood. The study associated peak circulating GvH clone levels with early post-transplant HvG declines.

The J gene is TRBJ1-2, the V gene TRBV27; D unresolved. Sequenced here: unstimulated CD8+ T cells sorted from spleen or lymph node cells, sampled before transplant. This TCR derives from a human donor who was the organ donor for an intestinal transplant. CDR3: CASTQWPDYGYTF. The CDR3 nucleotides read TGTGCCAGCACCCAGTGGCCAGACTATGGCTACACCTTC.